The sequence of this T cell receptor beta chain was determined in a study of T cell repertoires in cytomegalovirus infection. The overall study: Indications came from public TCR beta signatures; they pointed to CMV infection and to a matching HLA type.

The trim removed 0 bases at V and 1 base at J, leaving 3 bases unmatched. CDR3 length equals 16 residues. CDR1 is LGHNA and CDR2 is YSLEER in the germline V gene. Overall study findings and caveats: Across the ex vivo response, the dominant clonotypes were HLA-C-restricted CMV-specific TCR beta clonotypes. Totalled public TCR beta family frequency picked out people who carried CMV plus the relevant HLA.

TCRdb used MiXCR to reprocess the reads, holding one entry per CDR3 protein. In the table there are some 57,000 distinct CDR3 sequences, 25% to 40% of which are singletons. This clonotype was counted a few times. The antigen remains unidentified. This TCR came from a human donor in good health (CMV status not recorded). Some clones in this sample may be carry-over from other donors' samples. Sequenced sample: PBMCs, sequenced either directly or after in vitro stimulation (not recorded which). The gene calls are TRBV4-3 and TRBJ2-3; 8 positions agree with TRBD1. The DNA for the CDR3 is TGCGCCAGCAGCCAAGAGGGGACAGGACGCACAGATACGCAGTATTTT. This gives the protein CASSQEGTGRTDTQYF.